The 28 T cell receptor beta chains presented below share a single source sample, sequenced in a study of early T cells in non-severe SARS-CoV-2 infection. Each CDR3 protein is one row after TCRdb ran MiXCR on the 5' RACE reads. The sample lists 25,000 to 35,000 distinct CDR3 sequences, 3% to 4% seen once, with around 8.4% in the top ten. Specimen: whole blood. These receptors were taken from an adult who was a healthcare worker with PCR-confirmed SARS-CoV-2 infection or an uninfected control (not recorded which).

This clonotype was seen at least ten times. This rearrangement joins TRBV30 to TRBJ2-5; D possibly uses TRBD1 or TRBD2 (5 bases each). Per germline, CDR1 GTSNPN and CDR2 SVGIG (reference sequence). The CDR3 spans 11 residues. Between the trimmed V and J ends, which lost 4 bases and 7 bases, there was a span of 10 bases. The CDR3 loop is CAWKGTGTQYF. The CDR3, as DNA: TGTGCCTGGAAGGGGACGGGGACCCAGTACTTC. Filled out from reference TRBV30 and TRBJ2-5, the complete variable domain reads SQTIHQWPATLVQPVGSPLSLECTVEGTSNPNLYWYRQAAGRGLQLLFYSVGIGQISSEVPQNLSASRPQDRQFILSSKKLLLSDSGFYLCAWKGTGTQYFGPGTRLLVL.

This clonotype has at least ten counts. The CDR3 DNA follows: TGTGCCAGCAGCTTGGCCAAAATGGGGAATGAGCAGTTCTTC. Translating it yields CASSLAKMGNEQFF. The genes are TRBV5-4 and TRBJ2-1; D gene uncertain. This CDR3 comprises 14 residues. The germline gives CDR1 SGHNT, CDR2 YYREEE (reference sequence). The V and J ends lost 0 bases and 7 bases respectively, with 11 bases between them. Variable domain in full (rest from reference TRBV5-4 and TRBJ2-1): ETGVTQSPTHLIKTRGQQVTLRCSSQSGHNTVSWYQQALGQGPQFIFQYYREEENGRGNFPPRFSGLQFPNYSSELNVNALELDDSALYLCASSLAKMGNEQFFGPGTRLTVL.

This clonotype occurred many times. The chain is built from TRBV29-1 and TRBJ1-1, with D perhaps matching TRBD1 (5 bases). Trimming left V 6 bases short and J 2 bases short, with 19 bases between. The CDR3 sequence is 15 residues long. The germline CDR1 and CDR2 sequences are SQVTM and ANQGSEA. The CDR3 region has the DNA TGCAGCGTCCCAGGGAAGGGTGGGCTCAACACTGAAGCTTTCTTT. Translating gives CSVPGKGGLNTEAFF.

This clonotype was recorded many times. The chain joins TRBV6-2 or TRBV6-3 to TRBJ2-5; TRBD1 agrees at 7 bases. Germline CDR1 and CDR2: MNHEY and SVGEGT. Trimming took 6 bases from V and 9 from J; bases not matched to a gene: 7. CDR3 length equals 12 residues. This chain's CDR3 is CASRRQGKAQYF. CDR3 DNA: TGTGCCAGCAGACGACAGGGAAAGGCCCAGTACTTC.

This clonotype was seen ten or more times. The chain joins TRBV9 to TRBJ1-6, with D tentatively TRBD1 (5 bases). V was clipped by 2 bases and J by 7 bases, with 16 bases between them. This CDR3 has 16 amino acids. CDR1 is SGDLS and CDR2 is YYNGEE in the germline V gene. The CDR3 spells CASSVAAQGGNSPLHF. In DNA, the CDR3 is TGTGCCAGCAGCGTTGCTGCCCAGGGTGGGAATTCACCCCTCCACTTT.

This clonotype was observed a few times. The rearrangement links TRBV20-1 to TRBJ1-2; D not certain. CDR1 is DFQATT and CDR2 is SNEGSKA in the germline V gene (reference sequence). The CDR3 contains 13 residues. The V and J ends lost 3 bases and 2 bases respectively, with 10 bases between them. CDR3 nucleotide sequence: TGCAGTGCTAGGGACGGTTCGAACTATGGCTACACCTTC. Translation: CSARDGSNYGYTF.

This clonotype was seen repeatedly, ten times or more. CDR3 in amino acids: CSAPAPGWGYTF. CDR3 bases: TGCAGTGCCCCAGCGCCGGGATGGGGCTACACCTTC. V gene TRBV20-1 combines with J gene TRBJ1-2; D is uncertain. This CDR3 has 12 residues. The germline CDR1 and CDR2 sequences are DFQATT and SNEGSKA (reference sequence). With 6 bases removed from V and 8 bases from J, the gap between germline ends came to 16 bases.

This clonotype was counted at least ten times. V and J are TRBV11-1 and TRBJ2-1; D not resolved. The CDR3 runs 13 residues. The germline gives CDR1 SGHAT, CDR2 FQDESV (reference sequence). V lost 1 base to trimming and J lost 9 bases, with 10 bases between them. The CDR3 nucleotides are TGTGCCAGCAGCTTAGAACGGCTAGGTGAGCAGTTCTTC. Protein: CASSLERLGEQFF.

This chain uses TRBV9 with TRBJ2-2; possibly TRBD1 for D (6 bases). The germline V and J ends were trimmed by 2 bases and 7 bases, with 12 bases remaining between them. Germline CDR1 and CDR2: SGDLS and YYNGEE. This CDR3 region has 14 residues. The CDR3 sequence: CASSVNRAGGELFF. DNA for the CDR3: TGTGCCAGCAGCGTCAACAGGGCGGGCGGGGAGCTGTTTTTT. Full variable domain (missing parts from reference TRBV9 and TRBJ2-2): DSGVTQTPKHLITATGQRVTLRCSPRSGDLSVYWYQQSLDQGLQFLIQYYNGEERAKGNILERFSAQQFPDLHSELNLSSLELGDSALYFCASSVNRAGGELFFGEGSRLTVL.

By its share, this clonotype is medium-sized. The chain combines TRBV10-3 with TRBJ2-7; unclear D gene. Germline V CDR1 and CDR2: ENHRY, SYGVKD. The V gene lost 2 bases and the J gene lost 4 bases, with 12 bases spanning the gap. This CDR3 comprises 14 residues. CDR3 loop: CAISEGPGPYEQYF. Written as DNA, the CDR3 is TGTGCCATCAGTGAGGGACCCGGCCCTTACGAGCAGTACTTC.

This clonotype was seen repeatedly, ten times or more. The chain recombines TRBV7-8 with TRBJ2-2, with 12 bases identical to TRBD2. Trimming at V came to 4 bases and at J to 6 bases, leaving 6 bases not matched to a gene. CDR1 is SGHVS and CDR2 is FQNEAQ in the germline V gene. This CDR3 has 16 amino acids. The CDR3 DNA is TGTGCCAGCAGCTCGTTAGGGACTAGCGGGTCCGGGGAGCTGTTTTTT. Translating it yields CASSSLGTSGSGELFF.

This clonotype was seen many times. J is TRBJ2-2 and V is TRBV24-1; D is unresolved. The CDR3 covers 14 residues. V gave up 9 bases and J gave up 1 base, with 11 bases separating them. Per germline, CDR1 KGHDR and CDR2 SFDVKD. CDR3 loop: CATAFGENTGELFF. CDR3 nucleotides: TGTGCCACCGCTTTCGGCGAGAACACCGGGGAGCTGTTTTTT.

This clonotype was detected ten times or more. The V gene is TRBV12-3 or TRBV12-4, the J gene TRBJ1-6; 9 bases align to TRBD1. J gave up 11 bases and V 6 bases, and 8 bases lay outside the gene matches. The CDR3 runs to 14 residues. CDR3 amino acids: CASSKTGGPTPLHF. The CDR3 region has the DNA TGTGCCAGCAGCAAGACAGGGGGGCCGACACCCCTCCACTTT.

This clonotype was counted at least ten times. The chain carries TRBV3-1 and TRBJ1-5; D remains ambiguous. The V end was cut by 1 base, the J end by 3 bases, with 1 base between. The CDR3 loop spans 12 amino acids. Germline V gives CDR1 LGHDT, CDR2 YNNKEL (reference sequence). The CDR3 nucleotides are TGTGCCAGCAGCCAAGCCAATCAGCCCCAGCATTTT. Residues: CASSQANQPQHF.

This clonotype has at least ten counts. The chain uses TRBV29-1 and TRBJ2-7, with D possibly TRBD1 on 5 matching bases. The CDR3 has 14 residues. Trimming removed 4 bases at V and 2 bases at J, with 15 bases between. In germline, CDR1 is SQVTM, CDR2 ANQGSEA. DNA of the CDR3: TGCAGCGTTGCAGATGGGGCCAGAGCCTACGAGCAGTACTTC. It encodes CSVADGARAYEQYF.

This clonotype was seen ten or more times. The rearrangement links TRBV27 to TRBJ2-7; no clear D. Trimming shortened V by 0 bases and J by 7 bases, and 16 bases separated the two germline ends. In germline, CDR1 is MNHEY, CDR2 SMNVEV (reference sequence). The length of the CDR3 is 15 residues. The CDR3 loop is CASSLSNSKPYEQYF. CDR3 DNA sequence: TGTGCCAGCAGTTTATCGAATAGCAAACCTTATGAGCAGTACTTC.

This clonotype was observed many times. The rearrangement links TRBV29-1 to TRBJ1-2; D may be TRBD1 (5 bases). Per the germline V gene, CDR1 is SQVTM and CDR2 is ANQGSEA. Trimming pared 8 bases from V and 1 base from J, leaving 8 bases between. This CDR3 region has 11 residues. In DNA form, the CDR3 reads TGCAGCTTCAGGGATAACTATGGCTACACCTTC. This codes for CSFRDNYGYTF.

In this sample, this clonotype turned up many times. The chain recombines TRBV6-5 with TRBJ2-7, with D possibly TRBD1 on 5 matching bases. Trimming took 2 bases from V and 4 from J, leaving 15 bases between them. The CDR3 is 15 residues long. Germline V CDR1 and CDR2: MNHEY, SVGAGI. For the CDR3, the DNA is TGTGCCAGCAGTTACCCCGGACAAGGTCGGTACGAGCAGTACTTC. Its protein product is CASSYPGQGRYEQYF.

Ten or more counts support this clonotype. CDR3 in amino acids: CASSLGRFAGGNEQFF. In DNA, the CDR3 is TGTGCCAGCAGCTTAGGTCGTTTCGCAGGGGGAAATGAGCAGTTCTTC. The V gene is TRBV7-8, the J gene TRBJ2-1; TRBD1 matches 7 bases. The CDR3 is made up of 16 amino acids. CDR1 and CDR2 (germline): SGHVS, FQNEAQ. The trim removed 1 base at V and 7 bases at J, leaving 10 bases unmatched.

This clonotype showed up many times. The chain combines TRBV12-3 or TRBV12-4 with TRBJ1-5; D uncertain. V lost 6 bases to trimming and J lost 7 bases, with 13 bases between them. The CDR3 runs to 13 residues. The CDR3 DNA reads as TGTGCCAGCAGGTACTCGGGAGAACAGCCCCAGCATTTT. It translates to CASRYSGEQPQHF.

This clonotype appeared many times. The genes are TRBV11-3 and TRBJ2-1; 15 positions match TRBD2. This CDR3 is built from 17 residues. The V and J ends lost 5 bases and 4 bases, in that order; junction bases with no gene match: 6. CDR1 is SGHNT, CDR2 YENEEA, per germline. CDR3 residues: CASSPGLAGGVYNEQFF. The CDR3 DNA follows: TGTGCCAGCAGCCCGGGACTAGCGGGAGGTGTTTACAATGAGCAGTTCTTC. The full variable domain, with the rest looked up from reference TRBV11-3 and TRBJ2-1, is EAGVVQSPRYKIIEKKQPVAFWCNPISGHNTLYWYLQNLGQGPELLIRYENEEAVDDSQLPKDRFSAERLKGVDSTLKIQPAELGDSAVYLCASSPGLAGGVYNEQFFGPGTRLTVL.

The CDR3 loop is CASRPGGGGPSGTGELFF. The CDR3 DNA follows: TGTGCCAGCAGACCCGGGGGGGGAGGGCCTTCAGGCACCGGGGAGCTGTTTTTT. V gene TRBV12-3 or TRBV12-4 combines with J gene TRBJ2-2; TRBD2 aligns across 8 bases. The CDR3 runs to 18 residues. J was trimmed by 4 bases and V by 6 bases; bases with no gene match: 16.

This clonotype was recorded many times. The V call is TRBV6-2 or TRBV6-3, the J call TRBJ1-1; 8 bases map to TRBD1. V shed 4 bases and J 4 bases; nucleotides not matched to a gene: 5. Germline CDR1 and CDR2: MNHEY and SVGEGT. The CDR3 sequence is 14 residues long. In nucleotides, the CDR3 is TGTGCCAGCAGTTTCTTAACAGGGGGCACTGAAGCTTTCTTT. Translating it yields CASSFLTGGTEAFF.

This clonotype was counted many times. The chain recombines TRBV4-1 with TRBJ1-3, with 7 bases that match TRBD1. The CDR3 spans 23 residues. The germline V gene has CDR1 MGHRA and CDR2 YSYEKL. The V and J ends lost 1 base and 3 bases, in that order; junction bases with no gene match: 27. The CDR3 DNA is TGCGCCAGCAGCCAAGGGTATGTCCCGGGACGACAGGGAGTTAAAAATGGTGGAAACACCATATATTTT. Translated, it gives CASSQGYVPGRQGVKNGGNTIYF.

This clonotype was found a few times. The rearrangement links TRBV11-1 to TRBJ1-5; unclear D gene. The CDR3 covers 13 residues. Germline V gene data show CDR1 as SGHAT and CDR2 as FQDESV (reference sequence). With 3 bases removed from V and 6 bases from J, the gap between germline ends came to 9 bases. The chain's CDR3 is CASSLGYGQPQHF. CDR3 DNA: TGTGCCAGCAGCTTGGGGTACGGTCAGCCCCAGCATTTT.

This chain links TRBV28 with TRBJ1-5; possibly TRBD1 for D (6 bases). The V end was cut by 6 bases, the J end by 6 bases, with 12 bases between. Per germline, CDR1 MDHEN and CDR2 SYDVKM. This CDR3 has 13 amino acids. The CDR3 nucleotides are TGTGCCAGCAGCACAGGGATGCCTCAGCCCCAGCATTTT. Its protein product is CASSTGMPQPQHF.

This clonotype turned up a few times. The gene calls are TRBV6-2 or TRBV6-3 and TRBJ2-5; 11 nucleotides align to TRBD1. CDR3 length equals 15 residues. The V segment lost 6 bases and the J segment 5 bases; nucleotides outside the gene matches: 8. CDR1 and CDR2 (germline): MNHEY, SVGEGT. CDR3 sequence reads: CASRRTGGAGETQYF. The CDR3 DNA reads TGTGCCAGCAGGCGGACAGGGGGCGCGGGGGAGACCCAGTACTTC.

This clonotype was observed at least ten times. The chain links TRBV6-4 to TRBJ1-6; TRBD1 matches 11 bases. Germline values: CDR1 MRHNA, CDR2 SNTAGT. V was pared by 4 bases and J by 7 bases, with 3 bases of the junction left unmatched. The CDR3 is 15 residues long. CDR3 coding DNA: TGTGCCAGCAGTGCGGGACAGGGGGAGAATTCACCCCTCCACTTT. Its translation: CASSAGQGENSPLHF.